This entry lists 22 T cell receptor beta chains sequenced from one sample in a study of CD8 T cells in Susac syndrome. RNA in amounts of about 0.5 to 1 ug was reverse transcribed with random hexamers. MiXCR was run by TCRdb on the immunoSEQ multiplex PCR reads, yielding one entry per CDR3 protein. The sample lists 80,000 to 90,000 distinct CDR3 sequences, over 85% occurring once. The sequencing input was CD8+ T cells from PBMCs. The receptors stem from a human donor in good health.

The chain is built from TRBV4-1 and TRBJ2-7, with D unclear. Trimming removed 1 base from V and 2 bases from J, with 9 bases in between. This CDR3 contains 14 residues. Germline V gene sequence: CDR1 MGHRA, CDR2 YSYEKL. The DNA of the CDR3 is TGCGCCAGCAGCCAAGGGGTAGTTACCTACGAGCAGTACTTC. Its protein product is CASSQGVVTYEQYF.

Here the CDR3 reads CASSQIPWNGELFF. The CDR3 nucleotides read TGTGCCAGCAGCCAGATACCCTGGAACGGGGAGCTGTTTTTT. This sequence joins TRBV14 and TRBJ2-2, with D unresolved. The CDR3 is 14 residues long. The germline gives CDR1 SGHDN, CDR2 FVKESK. Trimming removed 3 bases from V and 7 bases from J, with 12 bases in between. Variable domain in full (rest from reference TRBV14 and TRBJ2-2): EAGVTQFPSHSVIEKGQTVTLRCDPISGHDNLYWYRRVMGKEIKFLLHFVKESKQDESGMPNNRFLAERTGGTYSTLKVQPAELEDSGVYFCASSQIPWNGELFFGEGSRLTVL.

V and J are TRBV13 and TRBJ2-1; 8 bases align to TRBD2. CDR1 is PRHDT and CDR2 is FYEKMQ in the germline V gene (reference sequence). The V gene end was trimmed by 5 bases and the J gene end by 5 bases; junction bases not matched to a gene: 11. The CDR3 runs to 16 residues. This CDR3 reads CASSLEIGLANNEQFF. Here the CDR3 DNA reads TGTGCCAGCAGCCTGGAAATAGGACTAGCAAACAATGAGCAGTTCTTC.

The chain carries TRBV30 and TRBJ1-1; 7 bases fit TRBD1. The CDR3 is 15 residues long. The J segment lost 3 bases and the V segment lost 0 bases, leaving 7 bases of the junction unmatched. Germline CDR1 reads GTSNPN; CDR2 reads SVGIG (reference sequence). CDR3: CAWSVDEQGDTEAFF. The CDR3 DNA follows: TGTGCCTGGAGTGTTGACGAGCAGGGGGACACTGAAGCTTTCTTT.

This rearrangement joins TRBV4-1 to TRBJ2-5, with 8 positions matching TRBD1. The junction had 7 bases not matched to a gene; V was cut back by 3 bases and J by 4 bases. This CDR3 contains 15 residues. Germline values: CDR1 MGHRA, CDR2 YSYEKL. The CDR3 spells CASSHSDRDLETQYF. The CDR3 bases are TGCGCCAGCAGCCACTCGGACAGGGATTTAGAGACCCAGTACTTC.

This chain links TRBV7-6 with TRBJ1-5; D ambiguous. CDR1 and CDR2 (germline): SGHVS, FNYEAQ. V lost 5 bases and J lost 0, with 11 bases in between. The CDR3 sequence is 15 residues long. The CDR3 loop is CASSTSVDSNQPQHF. The CDR3, as DNA: TGTGCCAGCAGCACCTCCGTTGATAGCAATCAGCCCCAGCATTTT.

The rearrangement joins TRBV20-1 to TRBJ2-3, with 16 bases fitting TRBD2. Germline loops: CDR1 DFQATT, CDR2 SNEGSKA (reference sequence). V shed 1 base, J shed 1 base, and the junction held 5 bases outside the gene matches. The length of the CDR3 is 18 residues. The CDR3 nucleotides are TGCAGTGCTAGAGCAGGGACTAGCGGGGGGGAGGGCACAGATACGCAGTATTTT. Its protein is CSARAGTSGGEGTDTQYF.

The chain is built from TRBV24-1 and TRBJ2-1; 12 positions agree with TRBD1. Germline-derived CDR1 and CDR2 are KGHDR and SFDVKD. V dropped 4 bases and J dropped 5; count of bases not matched to a gene: 2. The CDR3 length is 15 residues. CDR3 sequence: CATSDRDRGHNEQFF. In nucleotides, the CDR3 is TGTGCCACCAGTGACAGGGACAGGGGGCACAATGAGCAGTTCTTC.

This chain joins TRBV10-3 and TRBJ1-5; maybe TRBD1 (6 bases). Trimming took off 2 bases at V and 5 bases at J, with 10 bases between the two ends. Germline CDR1 ENHRY, CDR2 SYGVKD. The CDR3 runs to 14 residues. CDR3 coding DNA: TGTGCCATCAGTGAGCCAGGGGTTCATCAGCCCCAGCATTTT. This encodes CAISEPGVHQPQHF.

The rearrangement uses TRBV6-6 and TRBJ1-2; no definite D call. CDR1 is MNHNY and CDR2 is SVGAGI in the germline V gene (reference sequence). This CDR3 comprises 13 residues. V shed 5 bases and J shed 4 bases, with 11 bases lying between them. For the CDR3, the DNA is TGTGCCAGCAGTGCCGACGGAGCCTATGGCTACACCTTC. This codes for CASSADGAYGYTF.

The chain employs TRBV5-1 and TRBJ2-1; TRBD2 matches 12 bases. The V gene end was trimmed by 6 bases and the J gene end by 5 bases; junction bases not matched to a gene: 6. The CDR3 is 15 residues long. Germline CDR1 reads SGHRS; CDR2 reads YFSETQ. DNA for the CDR3: TGCGCCAGCAACCCTAGCGGGGGGGCACACAATGAGCAGTTCTTC. Translated, it gives CASNPSGGAHNEQFF.

The chain couples TRBV2 to TRBJ2-5; D tentatively fits TRBD1 or TRBD2 (5 bases each). Deletions cut 1 base from V and 4 bases from J, with 16 bases between. The CDR3 consists of 16 residues. Germline values: CDR1 SNHLY, CDR2 FYNNEI. CDR3 in DNA: TGTGCCAGCAGTGAAGTGGGGTTAACAGGAGGAGAGACCCAGTACTTC. This encodes CASSEVGLTGGETQYF.

The chain is built from TRBV9 and TRBJ2-5, with 12 bases lining up with TRBD2. V lost 4 bases and J lost 1; bases outside the gene matches: 8. Germline assignment: CDR1 SGDLS and CDR2 YYNGEE. The CDR3 totals 17 residues. Here the CDR3 reads CASSPSRTSGIQETQYF. The CDR3 DNA is TGTGCCAGCAGCCCCTCCCGGACTAGCGGGATCCAAGAGACCCAGTACTTC.

The CDR3 DNA is TGCGCCAGCAGCTTGGCTGGGTATAGCAATCAGCCCCAGCATTTT. Amino acid sequence: CASSLAGYSNQPQHF. The chain joins TRBV5-1 to TRBJ1-5; D unclear. The CDR3 runs 15 residues. The germline CDR1 and CDR2 sequences are SGHRS and YFSETQ. V gave up 0 bases and J gave up 0 bases, with 7 bases separating them.

The chain carries TRBV15 and TRBJ1-6, with TRBD1 identical over 10 bases. The V and J ends lost 6 bases and 7 bases, in that order; junction bases with no gene match: 0. The length of the CDR3 is 13 residues. CDR1 is LNHNV and CDR2 is YYDKDF in the germline V gene (reference sequence). DNA of the CDR3: TGTGCCACCAGGACAGGGGGCAATTCACCCCTCCACTTT. Encoded protein: CATRTGGNSPLHF.

The chain uses TRBV15 and TRBJ1-2; no clear D. V was cut by 3 bases and J by 7 bases, with 6 bases left in between. CDR1 is LNHNV, CDR2 YYDKDF, per germline (reference sequence). The CDR3 is made up of 11 amino acids. CDR3 bases: TGTGCCACCAGCAGGGATTCTGGCTACACCTTC. Amino acids: CATSRDSGYTF.

This clonotype was counted only a few times. The chain uses TRBV4-2 and TRBJ2-1, with 12 positions matching TRBD2. Germline values: CDR1 LGHNA, CDR2 YNFKEQ. The CDR3 extends over 16 amino acids. The ends lost 0 bases at V and 8 bases at J; junction bases unmatched: 5. The CDR3 nucleotides read TGTGCCAGCAGCCAAGATTGGGCTAGCGGGGGGGATGAGCAGTTCTTC. The encoded protein is CASSQDWASGGDEQFF.

The V and J genes are TRBV5-6 and TRBJ2-2; no definite D call. With 0 bases removed from V and 7 bases from J, the gap between germline ends came to 4 bases. This CDR3 region has 12 residues. In germline, CDR1 is SGHDT, CDR2 YYEEEE. The CDR3 nucleotides read TGTGCCAGCAGCTTGGGAGTCGGGGAGCTGTTTTTT. Amino acids: CASSLGVGELFF.

CDR3 nucleotide sequence: TGTGCCTGTGCCCAGGGAACCCTTAACTATGGCTACACCTTC. Encoded protein: CACAQGTLNYGYTF. V and J are TRBV30 and TRBJ1-2; possible D gene TRBD1, 5 bases. The germline V gene has CDR1 GTSNPN and CDR2 SVGIG (reference sequence). Trimming removed 6 bases from V and 1 base from J, with 15 bases in between. The CDR3 is made up of 14 amino acids. The full variable domain, its missing parts supplied by reference TRBV30 and TRBJ1-2, is SQTIHQWPATLVQPVGSPLSLECTVEGTSNPNLYWYRQAAGRGLQLLFYSVGIGQISSEVPQNLSASRPQDRQFILSSKKLLLSDSGFYLCACAQGTLNYGYTFGSGTRLTVV.

This chain uses TRBV7-3 with TRBJ2-7, with a tentative D call TRBD2 (7 bases). This CDR3 contains 15 residues. Trimming cost V 0 bases and J 4 bases, with 13 bases left between them. Germline CDR1 SGHTA, CDR2 FQGTGA. The CDR3 coding sequence is TGTGCCAGCAGCTTAACGGGGGCGCGGGAGTACGAGCAGTACTTC. Its translation: CASSLTGAREYEQYF.

This clonotype was detected only a few times. The rearrangement uses TRBV3-1 and TRBJ2-3, with D tentatively TRBD1 (6 bases). V lost 1 base and J 5 bases, leaving 13 bases between the germline ends. This CDR3 comprises 15 residues. The germline V gene has CDR1 LGHDT and CDR2 YNNKEL (reference sequence). The chain's CDR3 is CASSQGQGGQDTQYF. The DNA of the CDR3 is TGTGCCAGCAGCCAAGGGCAAGGGGGACAAGATACGCAGTATTTT.

The chain recombines TRBV7-9 with TRBJ2-1, with TRBD1 matching 9 bases. Trimming took 5 bases from V and 4 from J; bases not matched to a gene: 9. In germline, CDR1 is SEHNR, CDR2 FQNEAQ (reference sequence). The CDR3 contains 16 residues. CDR3 sequence: CASSPAGQGLYNEQFF. The CDR3 coding sequence is TGTGCCAGCAGCCCGGCCGGACAGGGGTTATACAATGAGCAGTTCTTC.